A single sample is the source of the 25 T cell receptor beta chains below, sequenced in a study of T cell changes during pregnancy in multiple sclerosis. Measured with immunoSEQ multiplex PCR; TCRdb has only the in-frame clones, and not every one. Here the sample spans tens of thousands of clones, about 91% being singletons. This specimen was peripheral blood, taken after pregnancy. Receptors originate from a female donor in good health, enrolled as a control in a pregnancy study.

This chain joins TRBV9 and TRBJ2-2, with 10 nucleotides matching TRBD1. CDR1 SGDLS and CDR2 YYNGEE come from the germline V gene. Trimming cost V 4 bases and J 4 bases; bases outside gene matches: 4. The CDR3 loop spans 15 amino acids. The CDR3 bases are TGTGCCAGCAGCAACCGGGACAGGGGCACCGGGGAGCTGTTTTTT. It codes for CASSNRDRGTGELFF.

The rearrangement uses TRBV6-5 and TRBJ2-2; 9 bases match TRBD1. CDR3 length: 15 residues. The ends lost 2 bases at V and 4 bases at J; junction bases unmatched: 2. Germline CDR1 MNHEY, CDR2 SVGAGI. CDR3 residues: CASSYRDRVTGELFF. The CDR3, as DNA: TGTGCCAGCAGTTACCGGGACAGGGTCACCGGGGAGCTGTTTTTT.

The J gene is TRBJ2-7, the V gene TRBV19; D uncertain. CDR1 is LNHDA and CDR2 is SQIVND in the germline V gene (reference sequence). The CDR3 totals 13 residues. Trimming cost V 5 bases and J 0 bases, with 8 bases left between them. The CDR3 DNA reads TGTGCCAGTAGTGGGCGCCTCTCCTACGAGCAGTACTTC. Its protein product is CASSGRLSYEQYF.

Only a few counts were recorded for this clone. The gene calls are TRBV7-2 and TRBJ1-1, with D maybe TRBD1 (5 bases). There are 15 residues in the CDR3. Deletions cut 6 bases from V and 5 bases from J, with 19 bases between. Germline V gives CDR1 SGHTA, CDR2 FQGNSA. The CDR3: CASRTKPTEYTEAFF. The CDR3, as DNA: TGTGCCAGCAGAACCAAACCGACAGAATATACTGAAGCTTTCTTT.

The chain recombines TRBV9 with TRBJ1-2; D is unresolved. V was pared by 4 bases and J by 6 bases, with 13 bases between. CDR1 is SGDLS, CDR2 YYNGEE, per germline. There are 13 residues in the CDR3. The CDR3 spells CASSPAPGDGYTF. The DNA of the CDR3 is TGTGCCAGCAGCCCCGCGCCCGGGGATGGCTACACCTTC.

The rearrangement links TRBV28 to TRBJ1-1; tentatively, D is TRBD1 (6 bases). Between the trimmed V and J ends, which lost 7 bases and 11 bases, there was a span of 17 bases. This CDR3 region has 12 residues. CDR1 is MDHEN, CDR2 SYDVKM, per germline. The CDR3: CASTYLQGRAFF. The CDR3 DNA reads TGTGCCAGCACCTACTTACAGGGTAGGGCTTTCTTT.

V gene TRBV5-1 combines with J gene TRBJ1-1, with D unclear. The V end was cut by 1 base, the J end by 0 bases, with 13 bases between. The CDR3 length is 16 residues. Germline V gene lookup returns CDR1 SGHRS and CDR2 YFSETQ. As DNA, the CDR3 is TGCGCCAGCAGCTTGACTACACAGCGGATGAACACTGAAGCTTTCTTT. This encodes CASSLTTQRMNTEAFF.

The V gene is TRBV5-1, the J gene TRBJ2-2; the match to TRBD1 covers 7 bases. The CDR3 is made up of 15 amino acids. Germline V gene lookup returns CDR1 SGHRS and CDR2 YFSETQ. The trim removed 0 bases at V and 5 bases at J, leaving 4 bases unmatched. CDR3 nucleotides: TGCGCCAGCAGCTTGGGCCAGGGGGATACCGGGGAGCTGTTTTTT. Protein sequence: CASSLGQGDTGELFF.

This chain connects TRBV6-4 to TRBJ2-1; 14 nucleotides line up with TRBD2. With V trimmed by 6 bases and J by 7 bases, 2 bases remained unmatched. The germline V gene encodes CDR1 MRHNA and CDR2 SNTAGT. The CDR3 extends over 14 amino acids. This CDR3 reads CASRGLAGGNEQFF. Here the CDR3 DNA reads TGTGCCAGCAGAGGACTAGCGGGGGGAAATGAGCAGTTCTTC.

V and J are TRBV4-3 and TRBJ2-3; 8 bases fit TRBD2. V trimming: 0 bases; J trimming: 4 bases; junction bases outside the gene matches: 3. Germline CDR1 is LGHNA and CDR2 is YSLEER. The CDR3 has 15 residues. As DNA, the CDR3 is TGCGCCAGCAGCCAAGATAGACTAGCGTCAGATACGCAGTATTTT. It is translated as CASSQDRLASDTQYF.

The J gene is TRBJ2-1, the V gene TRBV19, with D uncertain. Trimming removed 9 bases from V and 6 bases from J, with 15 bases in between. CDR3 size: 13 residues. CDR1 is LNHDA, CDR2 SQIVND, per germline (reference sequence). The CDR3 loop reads CASTTSPANEQFF. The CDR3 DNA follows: TGTGCCAGCACTACCTCTCCGGCCAATGAGCAGTTCTTC.

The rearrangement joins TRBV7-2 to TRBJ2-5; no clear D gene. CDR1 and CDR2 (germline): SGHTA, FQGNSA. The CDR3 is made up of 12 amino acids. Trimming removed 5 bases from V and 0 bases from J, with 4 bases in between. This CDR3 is CASSPNQETQYF. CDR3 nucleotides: TGTGCCAGCAGCCCAAACCAAGAGACCCAGTACTTC.

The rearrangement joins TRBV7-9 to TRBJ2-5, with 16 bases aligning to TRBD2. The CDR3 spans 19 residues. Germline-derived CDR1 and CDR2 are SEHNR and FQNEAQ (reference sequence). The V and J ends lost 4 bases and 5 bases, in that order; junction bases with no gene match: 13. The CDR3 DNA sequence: TGTGCCAGCAGCTCGAGGACCGGGACTAGCGGGAGGGCCGAGGAGACCCAGTACTTC. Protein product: CASSSRTGTSGRAEETQYF.

The CDR3, as DNA: TGTGCCAGCTCCCCGACCGGACAGGGTCTGTCGAGCGGTCTGAATCAGCCCCAGCATTTT. It is translated as CASSPTGQGLSSGLNQPQHF. The J gene is TRBJ1-5, the V gene TRBV18; the match to TRBD1 covers 8 bases. With V trimmed by 6 bases and J by 4 bases, 23 bases remained unmatched. Germline CDR1 reads KGHSH; CDR2 reads LQKENI. The CDR3 runs 20 residues. The whole variable domain, filled in from reference TRBV18 and TRBJ1-5, reads NAGVMQNPRHLVRRRGQEARLRCSPMKGHSHVYWYRQLPEEGLKFMVYLQKENIIDESGMPKERFSAEFPKEGPSILRIQQVVRGDSAAYFCASSPTGQGLSSGLNQPQHFGDGTRLSIL.

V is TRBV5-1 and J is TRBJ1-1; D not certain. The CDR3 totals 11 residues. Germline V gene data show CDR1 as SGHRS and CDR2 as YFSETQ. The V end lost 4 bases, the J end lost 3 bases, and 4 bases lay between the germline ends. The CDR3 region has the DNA TGCGCCAGCAGCCTTGACACTGAAGCTTTCTTT. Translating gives CASSLDTEAFF.

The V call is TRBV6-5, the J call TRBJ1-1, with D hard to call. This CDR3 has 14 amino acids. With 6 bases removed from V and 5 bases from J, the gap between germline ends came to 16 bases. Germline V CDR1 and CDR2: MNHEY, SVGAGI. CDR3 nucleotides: TGTGCCAGCAGATTCGAGGGTCATCGAACTGAAGCTTTCTTT. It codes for CASRFEGHRTEAFF.

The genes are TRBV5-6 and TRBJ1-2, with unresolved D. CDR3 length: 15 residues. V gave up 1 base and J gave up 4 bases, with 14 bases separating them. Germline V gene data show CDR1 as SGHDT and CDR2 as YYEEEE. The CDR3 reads CASSLSSRPGYGYTF. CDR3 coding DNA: TGTGCCAGCAGCTTGAGCTCTAGGCCTGGCTATGGCTACACCTTC.

The CDR3 region is CAWSVGVQSTDTQYF. As DNA, the CDR3 is TGTGCCTGGAGTGTTGGTGTACAAAGCACAGATACGCAGTATTTT. This sequence joins TRBV30 and TRBJ2-3; D is unresolved. This CDR3 comprises 15 residues. Per germline, CDR1 GTSNPN and CDR2 SVGIG (reference sequence). Trimming left V 0 bases short and J 0 bases short, with 10 bases between.

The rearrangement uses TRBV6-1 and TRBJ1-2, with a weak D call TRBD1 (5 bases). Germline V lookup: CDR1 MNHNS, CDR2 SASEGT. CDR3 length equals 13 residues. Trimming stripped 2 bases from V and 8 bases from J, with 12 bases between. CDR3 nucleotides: TGTGCCAGCAGTGAAAGGGCTAGGGGAGGCTACACCTTC. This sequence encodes CASSERARGGYTF.

The CDR3 here is CASSDRGTPYEQYF. CDR3 in DNA: TGTGCCAGCAGTGACCGGGGAACCCCCTACGAGCAGTACTTC. The genes are TRBV25-1 and TRBJ2-7; tentative D call: TRBD2 (5 bases). This CDR3 has 14 amino acids. Trimming stripped 3 bases from V and 2 bases from J, with 11 bases between. Per the germline V gene, CDR1 is MGHDK and CDR2 is SYGVNS.

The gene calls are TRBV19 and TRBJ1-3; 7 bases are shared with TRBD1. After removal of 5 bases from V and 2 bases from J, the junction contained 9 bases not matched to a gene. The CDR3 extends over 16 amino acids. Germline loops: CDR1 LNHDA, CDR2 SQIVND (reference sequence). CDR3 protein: CASSSRQGGPGNTIYF. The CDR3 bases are TGTGCCAGTAGTTCTCGACAGGGAGGCCCTGGAAACACCATATATTTT.

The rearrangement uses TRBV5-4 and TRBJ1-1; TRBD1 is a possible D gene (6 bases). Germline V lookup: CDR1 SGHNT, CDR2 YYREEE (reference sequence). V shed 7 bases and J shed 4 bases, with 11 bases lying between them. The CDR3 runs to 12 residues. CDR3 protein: CASPPRGTEAFF. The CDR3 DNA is TGTGCCAGCCCCCCCAGGGGCACTGAAGCTTTCTTT.

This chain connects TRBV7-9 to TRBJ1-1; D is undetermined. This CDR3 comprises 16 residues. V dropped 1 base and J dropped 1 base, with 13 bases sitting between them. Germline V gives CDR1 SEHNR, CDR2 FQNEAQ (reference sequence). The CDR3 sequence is CASSLGVRLGNTEAFF. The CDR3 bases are TGTGCCAGCAGCTTAGGGGTCCGTCTAGGGAACACTGAAGCTTTCTTT.

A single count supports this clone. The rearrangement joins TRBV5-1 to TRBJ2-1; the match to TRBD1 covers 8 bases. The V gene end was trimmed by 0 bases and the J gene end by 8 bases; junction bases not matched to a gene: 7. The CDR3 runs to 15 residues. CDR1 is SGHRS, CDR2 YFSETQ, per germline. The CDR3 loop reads CASSLEQGGLDEQFF. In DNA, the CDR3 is TGCGCCAGCAGCTTGGAACAGGGGGGTTTAGATGAGCAGTTCTTC. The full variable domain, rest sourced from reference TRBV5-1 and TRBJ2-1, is KAGVTQTPRYLIKTRGQQVTLSCSPISGHRSVSWYQQTPGQGLQFLFEYFSETQRNKGNFPGRFSGRQFSNSRSEMNVSTLELGDSALYLCASSLEQGGLDEQFFGPGTRLTVL.

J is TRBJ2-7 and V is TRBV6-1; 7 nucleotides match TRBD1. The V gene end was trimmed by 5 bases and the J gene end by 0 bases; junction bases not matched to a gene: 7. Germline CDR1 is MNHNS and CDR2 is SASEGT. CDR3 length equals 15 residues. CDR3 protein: CASSSRTGISYEQYF. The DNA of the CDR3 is TGTGCCAGCAGTTCGCGGACAGGTATCTCCTACGAGCAGTACTTC.